This T cell receptor beta chain was captured in a study of blood T cell repertoires in COVID-19. About the research overall: COVID-19 samples collected from the United States, Italy and Spain covered acute and convalescent phases.

Per the original data handling: Reference gene primers were amplified, and this amplification served to estimate nucleated cell counts. Assay: immunoSEQ multiplex PCR; the TCRdb copy retains only in-frame clones and omits some. V and J calls and clone size are those listed in that table; D and trimming were worked out from the DNA. Altogether about 210,000 clones are present, over 75% being singletons, with the ten largest covering roughly 4.3%. This clone was recorded only once. Cohorts were assigned according to the clinical history that participants reported. The CDR3 runs to 13 residues. Between the trimmed V and J ends, which lost 6 bases and 1 base, there was a span of 9 bases. Germline V gives CDR1 SEHNR, CDR2 FQNEAQ (reference sequence).

The clonotype originates from a man aged 25-45 years with acute COVID-19. The sequenced material came from PBMCs or T cells enriched from blood (not recorded which). The V call is TRBV7-9, the J call TRBJ1-1; weak D call: TRBD1 (6 bases). As DNA, the CDR3 is TGTGCCAGCAGGGGGGCAGAGAACACTGAAGCTTTCTTT. This translates into CASRGAENTEAFF. Full variable domain (outside the CDR3, taken from reference TRBV7-9 and TRBJ1-1): DTGVSQNPRHKITKRGQNVTFRCDPISEHNRLYWYRQTLGQGPEFLTYFQNEAQLEKSRLLSDRFSAERPKGSFSTLEIQRTEQGDSAMYLCASRGAENTEAFFGQGTRLTVV.